This T cell receptor (beta chain) was recorded in a study of T cell clones after liver transplantation. Sequenced by immunoSEQ multiplex PCR; TCRdb stores in-frame clones only, minus some. The table includes 50,000 to 60,000 clones, roughly 71% detected once. Sorting of unstimulated PBMCs yielded separate CD3+CD4+ and CD3+CD8+ fractions. J lost 0 bases, V lost 3 bases, and 9 bases had no gene match. The CDR3 extends over 16 amino acids. CDR1 and CDR2 from the germline V gene are SGHRS and YFSETQ. The receptor was isolated from a human patient who received a liver transplant. Some T cells may be provided by the graft donor. The material sequenced was CD4+ T cells from blood, taken at the 22-month timepoint. V is TRBV5-1 and J is TRBJ2-7, with TRBD1 identical over 7 bases. CDR3 nucleotides: TGCGCCAGCAGCTCTACAGGGGCCGGGCTCTCCTACGAGCAGTACTTC. It encodes CASSSTGAGLSYEQYF.